The clone carrying this T cell receptor beta chain came up a few times. Its matching antigen is unknown. This record belongs to a study of CD4 T cells in relation to SARS-CoV-2 and coronaviruses. About the research overall: TCR beta CDR3s were sequenced after roughly nine-day antigen culture of PBMCs. Broader study findings: SARS-CoV-2-driven expansion was significantly weaker in crossreactive than monoreactive clones. Each donor contributed either pre-pandemic or post-infection samples, not both.

Before the COVID-19 pandemic, during about 2010-2018, CD4+ T cells were taken from unexposed donors. The cells were cultured for about ten days before CD4+ T cells were isolated. As cell numbers allowed, unexposed-donor CD4+ T cells faced SARS-CoV-2 S/N and four cold-coronavirus spikes. The repertoire was sequenced with immunoSEQ multiplex PCR; TCRdb's copy has only in-frame clones and lacks some. The sample comprises about 23,000 clones, roughly 76% of which are singletons, and 14% rests with the top ten. Germline loops: CDR1 MNHEY, CDR2 SVGAGI. V gave up 0 bases and J gave up 1 base, with 7 bases separating them. The CDR3 consists of 15 residues.

The origin of this receptor is a human donor in good health. The rearrangement links TRBV6-5 to TRBJ1-5, with D unclear. Source material: CD4+ T cells from PBMCs, cultured in vitro. The CDR3 loop reads CASSYSPESNQPQHF. DNA of the CDR3: TGTGCCAGCAGTTACTCGCCCGAGAGCAATCAGCCCCAGCATTTT.